Presented here are 14 T cell receptor beta chains from one specimen sequenced in a study of cytomegalovirus exposure and HLA in healthy donors (dated by TCRdb to the late 2010s). The library was obtained by the immunoSEQ multiplex PCR assay. For the multiplex PCR, a mixture combining 60 forward primers for TCR Vbeta segments and 13 reverse primers for TCR Jbeta segments was used. TCRdb stores this immuneACCESS table with in-frame sequences only. Part of the clones is absent; in the studies checked, under half of the shortfall reflects unresolved V genes, and no reason is known for the rest. Recorded for this sample are more than 50,000 clones; around 79% of them occurred a single time. Of the sample, around 2.5% is held by the ten largest clones. Sequencing input: PBMCs. Receptors originate from a female donor in good health and CMV-seronegative.

V and J are TRBV28 and TRBJ2-5, with a possible D match to TRBD2 (6 bases). The J call could be wrong; TRBJ2-7 is a better fit for the DNA end. This CDR3 contains 14 residues. Germline V gene lookup returns CDR1 MDHEN and CDR2 SYDVKM. The CDR3 spells CASTWGGPSYEQYF. In DNA, the CDR3 is TGTGCCAGCACTTGGGGAGGACCTTCCTACGAGCAGTACTTC.

The chain combines TRBV9 with TRBJ2-3; 7 bases match TRBD2. J lost 1 base, V lost 2 bases, and 7 bases had no gene match. The CDR3 has 16 residues. The germline CDR1 and CDR2 sequences are SGDLS and YYNGEE. The CDR3 reads CASSVSNSGGTDTQYF. The CDR3 DNA reads TGTGCCAGCAGCGTGTCGAACAGCGGGGGCACAGATACGCAGTATTTT.

The gene calls are TRBV14 and TRBJ1-2; the D is unclear. V lost 4 bases and J 2 bases, leaving 5 bases between the germline ends. The V gene's germline CDR1 is SGHDN and CDR2 FVKESK. The CDR3 is 12 amino acids. CDR3 nucleotides: TGTGCCAGCAGCCCCGGGAACTATGGCTACACCTTC. Its translation is CASSPGNYGYTF.

The rearrangement uses TRBV5-1 and TRBJ2-3; 10 bases map to TRBD1. J gave up 5 bases and V 2 bases, and 5 bases lay outside the gene matches. CDR1 and CDR2 from the germline V gene are SGHRS and YFSETQ. The CDR3 is made up of 15 amino acids. CDR3 DNA: TGCGCCAGCAGCTTACAGACAGGGGGCCAAGATACGCAGTATTTT. It yields the protein CASSLQTGGQDTQYF.

The chain links TRBV28 to TRBJ2-7, with 7 bases lining up with TRBD1. Looked up from germline, CDR1 is MDHEN and CDR2 is SYDVKM. The CDR3 runs to 15 residues. Germline trimming cut 6 bases from V and 3 bases from J; bases unmatched to any gene: 11. This CDR3 reads CASSPPDRVYYEQYF. CDR3 nucleotide sequence: TGTGCCAGCAGCCCTCCCGACAGGGTATACTACGAGCAGTACTTC.

The rearrangement links TRBV5-1 to TRBJ2-2; 9 bases align to TRBD2. The germline V gene encodes CDR1 SGHRS and CDR2 YFSETQ. The length of the CDR3 is 16 residues. With 4 bases clipped from V and 7 bases from J, the junction kept 11 bases outside the gene matches. The CDR3 DNA is TGCGCCAGCAGCCCCTCGCGGGGGGGCAGGGACGGGGAGCTGTTTTTT. Its protein product is CASSPSRGGRDGELFF.

The chain joins TRBV19 to TRBJ1-1; D gene ambiguous. Trimming cost V 7 bases and J 8 bases, with 14 bases left between them. The CDR3 spans 12 residues. Per germline, CDR1 LNHDA and CDR2 SQIVND (reference sequence). CDR3 coding DNA: TGTGCCAGTAAACAGTGGATGAAAGAAGCTTTCTTT. Translating it yields CASKQWMKEAFF.

V gene TRBV18 combines with J gene TRBJ1-5; tentative D call: TRBD1 (5 bases). From germline, CDR1 is KGHSH and CDR2 LQKENI. The CDR3 totals 14 residues. V was shortened by 1 base and J by 3 bases, with 7 bases between the two germline ends. CDR3 nucleotide sequence: TGTGCCAGCTCACCACAGGGGCTCAATCAGCCCCAGCATTTT. Amino acids: CASSPQGLNQPQHF.

The chain combines TRBV6-1 with TRBJ1-5; 7 bases align to TRBD1. This CDR3 has 15 residues. The junction had 5 bases not matched to a gene; V was cut back by 6 bases and J by 0 bases. In germline, CDR1 is MNHNS, CDR2 SASEGT. CDR3 DNA sequence: TGTGCCAGCAGCGCCGGGACAGTTAGCAATCAGCCCCAGCATTTT. This sequence encodes CASSAGTVSNQPQHF.

J is TRBJ2-7 and V is TRBV18, with 13 bases lining up with TRBD2. The CDR3 has 16 amino acids. V dropped 4 bases and J dropped 0; count of bases not matched to a gene: 3. Germline V CDR1 and CDR2: KGHSH, LQKENI. CDR3 coding DNA: TGTGCCAGCTCACAGGGACTAGCGGGGAACTCCTACGAGCAGTACTTC. This translates into CASSQGLAGNSYEQYF.

The rearrangement links TRBV9 to TRBJ2-5; D not certain. The CDR3 consists of 13 residues. V was pared by 5 bases and J by 5 bases, with 13 bases between. Germline V lookup: CDR1 SGDLS, CDR2 YYNGEE. CDR3 sequence: CASRGSEMETQYF. CDR3 in DNA: TGTGCCAGCAGGGGTTCGGAGATGGAGACCCAGTACTTC.

The chain carries TRBV10-3 and TRBJ1-6; 8 bases are shared with TRBD1. V gave up 2 bases and J gave up 7 bases; unmatched junction bases: 4. The CDR3 is made up of 15 amino acids. Germline V CDR1 and CDR2: ENHRY, SYGVKD. In DNA form, the CDR3 reads TGTGCCATCAGTGAGACGGGACAGGCCAATTCACCCCTCCACTTT. Its translation is CAISETGQANSPLHF.

The chain uses TRBV13 and TRBJ1-1; 8 nucleotides agree with TRBD1. Germline trimming cut 3 bases from V and 5 bases from J; bases unmatched to any gene: 11. The germline CDR1 and CDR2 sequences are PRHDT and FYEKMQ (reference sequence). This CDR3 region has 16 residues. The CDR3 bases are TGTGCCAGCAGCTTGTCCCCCGGACAGGGAAGGACTGAAGCTTTCTTT. Translating it yields CASSLSPGQGRTEAFF. Full variable domain (outside the CDR3, taken from reference TRBV13 and TRBJ1-1): AAGVIQSPRHLIKEKRETATLKCYPIPRHDTVYWYQQGPGQDPQFLISFYEKMQSDKGSIPDRFSAQQFSDYHSELNMSSLELGDSALYFCASSLSPGQGRTEAFFGQGTRLTVV.

The chain carries TRBV6-5 and TRBJ2-7, with TRBD1 as a possible D gene (6 bases). Between the trimmed V and J ends, which lost 5 bases and 4 bases, there was a span of 18 bases. CDR3 length equals 15 residues. Per germline, CDR1 MNHEY and CDR2 SVGAGI. The CDR3 nucleotides read TGTGCCAGCAGTCCCCTCCCGATACAGGGTTACGAGCAGTACTTC. The encoded protein is CASSPLPIQGYEQYF.